The entry that follows covers one T cell receptor beta chain sequence. This sample was taken from a study of cytomegalovirus exposure and HLA in healthy donors. In the PCR, 60 Vbeta and 13 Jbeta primers were used. The protocol was immunoSEQ multiplex PCR, while the TCRdb copy is restricted to in-frame clones and leaves out a portion. Recorded for this sample: roughly 45,000 clones. The CDR3 runs 14 residues. Trimming stripped 4 bases from V and 3 bases from J, with 14 bases between. Germline lookup yields CDR1 SGHRS and CDR2 YFSETQ. The source of this sequence is a woman in her 30s in good health and CMV-seronegative. The specimen was PBMCs. The chain recombines TRBV5-1 with TRBJ2-7; tentatively, D is TRBD2 (6 bases). CDR3 bases: TGCGCCAGCAGCCTGGGTGGGGAGGTCTACGAGCAGTACTTC. This codes for CASSLGGEVYEQYF.